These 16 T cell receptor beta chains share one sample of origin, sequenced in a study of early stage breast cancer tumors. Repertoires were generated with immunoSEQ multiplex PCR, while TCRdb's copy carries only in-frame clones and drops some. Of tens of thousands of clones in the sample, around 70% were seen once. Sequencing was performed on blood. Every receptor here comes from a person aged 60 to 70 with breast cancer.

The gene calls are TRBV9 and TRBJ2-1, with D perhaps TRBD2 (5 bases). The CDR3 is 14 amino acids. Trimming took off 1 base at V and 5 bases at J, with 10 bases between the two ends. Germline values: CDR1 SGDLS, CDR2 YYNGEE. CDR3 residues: CASSVMTTNNEQFF. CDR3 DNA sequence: TGTGCCAGCAGCGTAATGACTACTAACAATGAGCAGTTCTTC.

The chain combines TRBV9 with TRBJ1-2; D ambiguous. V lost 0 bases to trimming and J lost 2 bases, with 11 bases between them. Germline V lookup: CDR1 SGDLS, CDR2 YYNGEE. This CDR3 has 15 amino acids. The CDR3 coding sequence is TGTGCCAGCAGCGTAGAGGCAGGCCCGAACTATGGCTACACCTTC. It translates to CASSVEAGPNYGYTF.

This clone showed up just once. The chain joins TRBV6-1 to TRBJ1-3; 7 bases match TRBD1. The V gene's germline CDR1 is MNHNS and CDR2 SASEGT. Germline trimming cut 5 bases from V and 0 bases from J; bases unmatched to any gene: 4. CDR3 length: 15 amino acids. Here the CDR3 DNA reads TGTGCCAGCAGTACCGGGACAGCCTCTGGAAACACCATATATTTT. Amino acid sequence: CASSTGTASGNTIYF.

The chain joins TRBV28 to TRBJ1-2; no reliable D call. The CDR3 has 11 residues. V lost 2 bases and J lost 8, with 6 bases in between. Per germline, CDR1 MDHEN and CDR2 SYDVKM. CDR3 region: CASSLREGYTF. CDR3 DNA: TGTGCCAGCAGTTTACGAGAGGGCTACACCTTC.

The CDR3 loop reads CASRKGQGNQPQHF. In DNA, the CDR3 is TGTGCCAGCAGAAAGGGGCAAGGCAATCAGCCCCAGCATTTT. The rearrangement joins TRBV6-5 to TRBJ1-5; a weak D match, TRBD1 (5 bases). Germline V CDR1 and CDR2: MNHEY, SVGAGI. The CDR3 spans 14 residues. V lost 6 bases and J 2 bases, leaving 11 bases between the germline ends.

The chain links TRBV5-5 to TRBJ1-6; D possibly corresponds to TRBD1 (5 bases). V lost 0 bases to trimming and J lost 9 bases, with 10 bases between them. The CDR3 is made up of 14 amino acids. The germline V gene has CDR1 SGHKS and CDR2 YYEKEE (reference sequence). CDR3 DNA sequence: TGTGCCAGCAGCTTGGGGGGGAGTTCTTCACCCCTCCACTTT. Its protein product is CASSLGGSSSPLHF.

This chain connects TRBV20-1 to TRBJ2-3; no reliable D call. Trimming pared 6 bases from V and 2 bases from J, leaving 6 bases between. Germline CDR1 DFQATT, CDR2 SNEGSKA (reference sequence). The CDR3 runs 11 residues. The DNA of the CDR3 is TGCAGTGCCGGGCCCACAGATACGCAGTATTTT. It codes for CSAGPTDTQYF.

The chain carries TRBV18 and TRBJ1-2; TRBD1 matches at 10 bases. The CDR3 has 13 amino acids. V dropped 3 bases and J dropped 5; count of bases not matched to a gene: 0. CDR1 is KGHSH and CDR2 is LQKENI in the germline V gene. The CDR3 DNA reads TGTGCCAGCTCACCGGGACAGGGGTATGGCTACACCTTC. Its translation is CASSPGQGYGYTF.

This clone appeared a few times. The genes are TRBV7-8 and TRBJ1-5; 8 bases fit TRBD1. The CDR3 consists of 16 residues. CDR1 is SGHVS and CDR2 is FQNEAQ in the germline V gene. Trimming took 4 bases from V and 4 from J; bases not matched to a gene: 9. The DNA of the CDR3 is TGTGCCAGCAGCTCCTCCCGGGACAGGTTTAATCAGCCCCAGCATTTT. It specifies CASSSSRDRFNQPQHF. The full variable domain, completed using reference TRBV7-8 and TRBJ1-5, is GAGVSQSPRYKVAKRGQDVALRCDPISGHVSLFWYQQALGQGPEFLTYFQNEAQLDKSGLPSDRFFAERPEGSVSTLKIQRTQQEDSAVYLCASSSSRDRFNQPQHFGDGTRLSIL.

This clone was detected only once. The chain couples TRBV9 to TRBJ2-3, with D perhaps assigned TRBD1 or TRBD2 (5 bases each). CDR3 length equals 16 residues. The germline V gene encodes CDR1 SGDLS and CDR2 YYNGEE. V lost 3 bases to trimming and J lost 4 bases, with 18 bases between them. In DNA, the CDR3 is TGTGCCAGCAGCGCTTCCGGGACCCTTGGCGCAGATACGCAGTATTTT. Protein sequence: CASSASGTLGADTQYF.

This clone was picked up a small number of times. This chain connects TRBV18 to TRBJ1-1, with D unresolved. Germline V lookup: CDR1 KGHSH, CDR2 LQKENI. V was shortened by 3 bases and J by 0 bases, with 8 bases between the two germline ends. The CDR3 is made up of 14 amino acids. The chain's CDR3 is CASSPGSVNTEAFF. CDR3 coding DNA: TGTGCCAGCTCACCGGGCAGCGTGAACACTGAAGCTTTCTTT.

CDR3 loop: CASSQGAGTSTDTQYF. CDR3 coding DNA: TGCGCCAGCAGCCAAGGGGCGGGCACTAGCACAGATACGCAGTATTTT. V gene TRBV4-1 combines with J gene TRBJ2-3; D may be TRBD2 (5 bases). With 1 base removed from V and 0 bases from J, the gap between germline ends came to 11 bases. This CDR3 region has 16 residues. CDR1 MGHRA and CDR2 YSYEKL come from the germline V gene.

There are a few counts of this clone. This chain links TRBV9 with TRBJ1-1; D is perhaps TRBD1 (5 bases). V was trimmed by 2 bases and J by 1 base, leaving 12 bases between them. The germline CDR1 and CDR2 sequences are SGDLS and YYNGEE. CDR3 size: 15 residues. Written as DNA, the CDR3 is TGTGCCAGCAGCGTCTCCTCGGGACGGAACACTGAAGCTTTCTTT. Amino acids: CASSVSSGRNTEAFF.

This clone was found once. The CDR3 nucleotides are TGTGCCAGCAGCCACGGGCTAGGGGCCCAAGAGACCCAGTACTTC. This translates into CASSHGLGAQETQYF. The chain uses TRBV4-2 and TRBJ2-5; D possibly corresponds to TRBD1 (5 bases). V was clipped by 3 bases and J by 1 base, with 12 bases between them. Germline CDR1 reads LGHNA; CDR2 reads YNFKEQ. CDR3 length: 15 residues.

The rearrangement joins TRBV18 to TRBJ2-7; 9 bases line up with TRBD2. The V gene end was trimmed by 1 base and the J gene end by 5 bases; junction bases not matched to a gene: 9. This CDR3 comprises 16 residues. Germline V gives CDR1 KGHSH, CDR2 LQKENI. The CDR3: CASSPLRVSGSDEQYF. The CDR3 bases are TGTGCCAGCTCACCACTCAGGGTTAGCGGGAGCGACGAGCAGTACTTC.

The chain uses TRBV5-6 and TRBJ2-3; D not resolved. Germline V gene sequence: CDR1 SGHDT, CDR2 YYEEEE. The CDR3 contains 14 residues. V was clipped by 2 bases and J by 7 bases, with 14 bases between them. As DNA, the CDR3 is TGTGCCAGCAGCTTTTGGTCCCCGGGTAATACGCAGTATTTT. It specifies CASSFWSPGNTQYF.